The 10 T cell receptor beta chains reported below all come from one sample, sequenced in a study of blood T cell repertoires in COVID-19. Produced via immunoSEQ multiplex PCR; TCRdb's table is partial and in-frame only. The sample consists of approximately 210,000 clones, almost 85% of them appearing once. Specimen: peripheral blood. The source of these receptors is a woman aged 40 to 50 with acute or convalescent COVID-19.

In DNA form, the CDR3 reads TGCAGCGTGGCCGGGACTAGCGGGAGGGTCCCAAGCTCCTACAATGAGCAGTTCTTC. As protein: CSVAGTSGRVPSSYNEQFF. The chain is built from TRBV29-1 and TRBJ2-1; TRBD2 matches at 16 bases. V shed 6 bases, J shed 0 bases, and the junction held 11 bases outside the gene matches. Per the germline V gene, CDR1 is SQVTM and CDR2 is ANQGSEA. The CDR3 extends over 19 amino acids.

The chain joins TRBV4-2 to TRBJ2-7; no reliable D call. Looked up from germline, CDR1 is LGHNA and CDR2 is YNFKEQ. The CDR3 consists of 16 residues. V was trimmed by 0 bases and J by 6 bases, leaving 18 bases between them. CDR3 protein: CASSQESQTPGSEQYF. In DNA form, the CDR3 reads TGTGCCAGCAGCCAAGAAAGTCAAACCCCTGGTAGCGAGCAGTACTTC.

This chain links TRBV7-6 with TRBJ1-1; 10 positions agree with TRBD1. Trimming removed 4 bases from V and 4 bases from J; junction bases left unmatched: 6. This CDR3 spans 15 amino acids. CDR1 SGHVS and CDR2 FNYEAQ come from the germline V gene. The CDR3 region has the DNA TGTGCCAGCAGCTCCCGGACAGGGGGTAGCACTGAAGCTTTCTTT. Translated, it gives CASSSRTGGSTEAFF.

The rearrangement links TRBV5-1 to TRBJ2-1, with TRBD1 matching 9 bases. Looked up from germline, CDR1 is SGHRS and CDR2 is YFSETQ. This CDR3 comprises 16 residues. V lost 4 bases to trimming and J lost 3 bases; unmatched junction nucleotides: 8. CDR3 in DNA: TGCGCCAGCAGCGCACGGCCGGGACAGGGCTACAATGAGCAGTTCTTC. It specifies CASSARPGQGYNEQFF. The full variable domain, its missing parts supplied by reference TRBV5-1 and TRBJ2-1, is KAGVTQTPRYLIKTRGQQVTLSCSPISGHRSVSWYQQTPGQGLQFLFEYFSETQRNKGNFPGRFSGRQFSNSRSEMNVSTLELGDSALYLCASSARPGQGYNEQFFGPGTRLTVL.

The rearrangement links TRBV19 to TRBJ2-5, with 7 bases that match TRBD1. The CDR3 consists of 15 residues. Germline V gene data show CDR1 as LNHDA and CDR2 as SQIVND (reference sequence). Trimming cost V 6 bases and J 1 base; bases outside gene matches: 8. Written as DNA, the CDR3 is TGTGCCAGTAGCCGCCAGACAGGGCGCCAAGAGACCCAGTACTTC. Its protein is CASSRQTGRQETQYF.

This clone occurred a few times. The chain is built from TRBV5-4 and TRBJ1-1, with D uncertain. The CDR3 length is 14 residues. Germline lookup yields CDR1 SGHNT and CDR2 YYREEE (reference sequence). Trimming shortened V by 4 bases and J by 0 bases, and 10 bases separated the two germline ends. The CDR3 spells CASSAYQVNTEAFF. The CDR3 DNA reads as TGTGCCAGCAGCGCCTATCAGGTGAACACTGAAGCTTTCTTT.

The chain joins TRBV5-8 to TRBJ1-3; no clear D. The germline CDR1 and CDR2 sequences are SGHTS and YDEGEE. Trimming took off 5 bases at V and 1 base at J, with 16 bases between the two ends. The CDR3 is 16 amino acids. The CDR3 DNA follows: TGTGCCAGCAGACCCGCAGGAATTGCGTCTGGAAACACCATATATTTT. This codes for CASRPAGIASGNTIYF.

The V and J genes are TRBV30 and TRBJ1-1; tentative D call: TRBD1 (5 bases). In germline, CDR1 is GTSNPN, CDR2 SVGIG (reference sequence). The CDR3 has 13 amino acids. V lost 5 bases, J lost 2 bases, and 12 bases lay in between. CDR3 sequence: CAWQQDLNTEAFF. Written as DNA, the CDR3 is TGTGCCTGGCAACAGGACCTTAACACTGAAGCTTTCTTT.

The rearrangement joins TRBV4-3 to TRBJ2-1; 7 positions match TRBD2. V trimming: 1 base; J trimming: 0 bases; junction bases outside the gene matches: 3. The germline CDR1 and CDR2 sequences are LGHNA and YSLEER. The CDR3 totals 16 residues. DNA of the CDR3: TGCGCCAGCAGCCAAGCGGGAGGCTTCTCCTACAATGAGCAGTTCTTC. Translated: CASSQAGGFSYNEQFF.

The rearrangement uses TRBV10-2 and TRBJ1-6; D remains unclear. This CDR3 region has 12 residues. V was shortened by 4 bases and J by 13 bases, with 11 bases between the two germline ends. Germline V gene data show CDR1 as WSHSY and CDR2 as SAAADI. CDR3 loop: CASSGRSPPLHF. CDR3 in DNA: TGCGCCAGCAGTGGCAGGTCCCCGCCCCTCCACTTT.